The 24 T cell receptor beta chains in this list originate from one sample, sequenced in a study of blood T cell repertoires in COVID-19. Generated by immunoSEQ multiplex PCR, the TCRdb table keeps only in-frame clones and is missing some. The sample lists nearly 25,000 clones, approximately 78% occurring once. Sequencing used peripheral blood. These receptor sequences come from a human donor in a cohort sampled during active COVID-19.

This clone was seen a single time. This chain joins TRBV6-5 and TRBJ1-2, with 10 bases that match TRBD1. V lost 2 bases to trimming and J lost 2 bases; unmatched junction nucleotides: 5. Germline-derived CDR1 and CDR2 are MNHEY and SVGAGI. This CDR3 region has 16 residues. CDR3 sequence reads: CASSYRGQGTNYGYTF. In DNA, the CDR3 is TGTGCCAGCAGTTACCGGGGACAGGGGACCAACTATGGCTACACCTTC.

This clone has more than one count but fewer than ten. The J gene is TRBJ1-2, the V gene TRBV14; D uncertain. Germline CDR1 and CDR2: SGHDN and FVKESK. The V end lost 0 bases, the J end lost 4 bases, and 9 bases lay between the germline ends. The CDR3 contains 14 residues. CDR3 in amino acids: CASSQEQSPYGYTF. Written as DNA, the CDR3 is TGTGCCAGCAGCCAAGAGCAGTCCCCCTATGGCTACACCTTC.

The gene calls are TRBV5-1 and TRBJ2-3; no reliable D call. The CDR3 totals 14 residues. The V and J ends lost 0 bases and 5 bases respectively, with 10 bases between them. Looked up from germline, CDR1 is SGHRS and CDR2 is YFSETQ. This CDR3 reads CASSLAGSLDTQYF. CDR3 nucleotide sequence: TGCGCCAGCAGCTTGGCTGGTAGCCTAGATACGCAGTATTTT.

J is TRBJ1-5 and V is TRBV5-1, with TRBD1 identical over 7 bases. With V trimmed by 4 bases and J by 4 bases, 8 bases remained unmatched. The germline gives CDR1 SGHRS, CDR2 YFSETQ. The CDR3 sequence is 15 residues long. DNA of the CDR3: TGCGCCAGCAGCGCCGGGGACAGCCTAAATCAGCCCCAGCATTTT. Amino acid sequence: CASSAGDSLNQPQHF.

The rearrangement links TRBV19 to TRBJ1-1; no reliable D call. Deletions cut 5 bases from V and 0 bases from J, with 7 bases between. Germline loops: CDR1 LNHDA, CDR2 SQIVND (reference sequence). This CDR3 is 13 amino acids long. The CDR3 DNA sequence: TGTGCCAGTAGTTTGACAATGAACACTGAAGCTTTCTTT. The encoded protein is CASSLTMNTEAFF.

V usage is TRBV11-2 and J usage is TRBJ1-5; no clear D. V lost 2 bases to trimming and J lost 3 bases, with 11 bases between them. This CDR3 has 15 amino acids. CDR1 is SGHAT, CDR2 FQNNGV, per germline. The CDR3 spells CASSLNTQPNQPQHF. In nucleotides, the CDR3 is TGTGCCAGCAGCTTAAACACCCAACCCAATCAGCCCCAGCATTTT.

The chain couples TRBV6-5 to TRBJ1-3; no firm D call. Germline CDR1 MNHEY, CDR2 SVGAGI. Trimming left V 7 bases short and J 4 bases short, with 17 bases between. This CDR3 contains 15 residues. The CDR3 here is CASTPRGGRGNTIYF. CDR3 nucleotides: TGTGCCAGCACCCCCCGGGGAGGTAGAGGAAACACCATATATTTT.

This clone came up a few times. The chain combines TRBV4-2 with TRBJ1-4; tentative D call: TRBD1 (6 bases). The V end lost 0 bases, the J end lost 8 bases, and 13 bases lay between the germline ends. Germline V gives CDR1 LGHNA, CDR2 YNFKEQ. This CDR3 contains 15 residues. The chain's CDR3 is CASSQDRGPAEKLFF. DNA for the CDR3: TGTGCCAGCAGCCAAGACAGGGGCCCTGCGGAAAAACTGTTTTTT.

This rearrangement joins TRBV7-3 to TRBJ2-1; D is perhaps TRBD2 (6 bases). The CDR3 sequence is 13 residues long. Germline-derived CDR1 and CDR2 are SGHTA and FQGTGA. Trimming removed 5 bases at V and 9 bases at J, with 14 bases between. CDR3: CASSAAGSPEQFF. CDR3 bases: TGTGCCAGCAGCGCAGCGGGTTCCCCTGAGCAGTTCTTC.

The J gene is TRBJ1-1, the V gene TRBV30, with D uncertain. With 2 bases removed from V and 1 base from J, the gap between germline ends came to 8 bases. The length of the CDR3 is 13 residues. Per the germline V gene, CDR1 is GTSNPN and CDR2 is SVGIG (reference sequence). CDR3 nucleotides: TGTGCCTGGAGTCGACTTGAGAACACTGAAGCTTTCTTT. Amino acid sequence: CAWSRLENTEAFF.

The chain is built from TRBV5-4 and TRBJ1-2, with 12 bases fitting TRBD1. This CDR3 is 15 amino acids long. In germline, CDR1 is SGHNT, CDR2 YYREEE (reference sequence). V was clipped by 3 bases and J by 8 bases; unmatched bases: 8. This CDR3 reads CASSYGTGGSRGYTF. CDR3 sequence (DNA): TGTGCCAGCAGCTATGGGACAGGGGGCAGCAGGGGCTACACCTTC.

V gene TRBV18 combines with J gene TRBJ2-5; 10 positions match TRBD1. The CDR3 has 17 amino acids. V dropped 3 bases and J dropped 1; count of bases not matched to a gene: 8. Germline V gene sequence: CDR1 KGHSH, CDR2 LQKENI. For the CDR3, the DNA is TGTGCCAGCTCACCGAGCCGGGGACAGGGGTCCCAAGAGACCCAGTACTTC. Protein: CASSPSRGQGSQETQYF. Variable domain in full (rest from reference TRBV18 and TRBJ2-5): NAGVMQNPRHLVRRRGQEARLRCSPMKGHSHVYWYRQLPEEGLKFMVYLQKENIIDESGMPKERFSAEFPKEGPSILRIQQVVRGDSAAYFCASSPSRGQGSQETQYFGPGTRLLVL.

V and J are TRBV9 and TRBJ2-5, with TRBD2 matching over 7 bases. V dropped 4 bases and J dropped 3; count of bases not matched to a gene: 15. Germline lookup yields CDR1 SGDLS and CDR2 YYNGEE. The length of the CDR3 is 17 residues. DNA for the CDR3: TGTGCCAGCAGCCCCCGGAGTGGGGGGGGAAGGGAAGAGACCCAGTACTTC. The encoded protein is CASSPRSGGGREETQYF.

This chain joins TRBV6-5 and TRBJ1-2, with no clear D. V was clipped by 6 bases and J by 5 bases, with 7 bases between them. Germline V gene sequence: CDR1 MNHEY, CDR2 SVGAGI. The CDR3 is 11 residues long. The CDR3 DNA follows: TGTGCCAGCAGGAGAAGTTATGGCTACACCTTC. Amino acid sequence: CASRRSYGYTF.

The chain combines TRBV4-2 with TRBJ2-1; 7 bases match TRBD2. V lost 0 bases, J lost 2 bases, and 4 bases stayed unmatched. The CDR3 spans 16 residues. Germline V gives CDR1 LGHNA, CDR2 YNFKEQ. The CDR3 nucleotides read TGTGCCAGCAGCCAAGATGGGGGGGGGACCTACAATGAGCAGTTCTTC. As protein: CASSQDGGGTYNEQFF.

This clone has a handful of counts. V and J are TRBV9 and TRBJ2-3; TRBD2 agrees at 11 bases. The J segment lost 1 base and the V segment lost 3 bases, leaving 7 bases of the junction unmatched. This CDR3 has 17 amino acids. Germline loops: CDR1 SGDLS, CDR2 YYNGEE. CDR3 DNA sequence: TGTGCCAGCAGCGCTCTTCCGACTAGCGGGGGCACAGATACGCAGTATTTT. It codes for CASSALPTSGGTDTQYF.

V gene TRBV7-2 combines with J gene TRBJ2-5; 8 positions agree with TRBD1. Trimming took 0 bases from V and 5 from J; bases not matched to a gene: 11. This CDR3 is 17 amino acids long. Germline loops: CDR1 SGHTA, CDR2 FQGNSA. CDR3 amino acids: CASSLAMAGGAVETQYF. CDR3 sequence (DNA): TGTGCCAGCAGCTTAGCTATGGCAGGGGGCGCGGTGGAGACCCAGTACTTC.

The CDR3 DNA sequence: TGTGCCAGCAGCTTCTCGGACTTCGGGGGGCCCAATGAGCAGTTCTTC. Residues: CASSFSDFGGPNEQFF. The chain is built from TRBV7-8 and TRBJ2-1; possible D gene TRBD2, 7 bases. In germline, CDR1 is SGHVS, CDR2 FQNEAQ. The V end lost 3 bases, the J end lost 6 bases, and 18 bases lay between the germline ends. This CDR3 spans 16 amino acids.

The chain couples TRBV7-8 to TRBJ1-5, with D uncertain. The CDR3 totals 14 residues. The germline CDR1 and CDR2 sequences are SGHVS and FQNEAQ. V dropped 5 bases and J dropped 6 bases, with 14 bases sitting between them. The CDR3 here is CASSPGGNTQPQHF. The CDR3 DNA is TGTGCCAGCAGCCCTGGAGGTAATACTCAGCCCCAGCATTTT.

CDR3 in DNA: TGCGCCAGCAGCTGGGGTCCAACAGGGCTCAACATTCAGTACTTC. Its translation is CASSWGPTGLNIQYF. The chain employs TRBV5-1 and TRBJ2-4; weak D call: TRBD1 (6 bases). Trimming stripped 3 bases from V and 7 bases from J, with 17 bases between. Germline values: CDR1 SGHRS, CDR2 YFSETQ. The CDR3 is made up of 15 amino acids.

This clone is deemed medium-sized. V is TRBV4-3 and J is TRBJ2-6, with D perhaps matching TRBD1 (5 bases). Germline CDR1 LGHNA, CDR2 YSLEER. This CDR3 spans 17 amino acids. Trimming stripped 3 bases from V and 0 bases from J, with 12 bases between. As DNA, the CDR3 is TGCGCCAGCAGCCAGCAGGACACCTCCTCTGGGGCCAACGTCCTGACTTTC. Residues: CASSQQDTSSGANVLTF.

The CDR3 region is CASSLPGADTQYF. The DNA of the CDR3 is TGTGCCAGCAGCTTACCAGGGGCAGATACGCAGTATTTT. This rearrangement joins TRBV11-1 to TRBJ2-3, with D possibly TRBD1 on 6 matching bases. Per the germline V gene, CDR1 is SGHAT and CDR2 is FQDESV (reference sequence). This CDR3 region has 13 residues. The V end was cut by 2 bases, the J end by 4 bases, with 7 bases between.

This chain joins TRBV10-2 and TRBJ1-3, with D maybe TRBD1 (5 bases). CDR1 and CDR2 (germline): WSHSY, SAAADI. The CDR3 has 16 residues. Trimming left V 0 bases short and J 0 bases short, with 9 bases between. CDR3 amino acids: CASSESTASSGNTIYF. As DNA, the CDR3 is TGCGCCAGCAGTGAGTCGACAGCCAGCTCTGGAAACACCATATATTTT.

On this clone: Other DNA sequences in the sample encode the same CDR3. This chain uses TRBV6-5 with TRBJ1-2, with 8 bases lining up with TRBD1. Trimming took 2 bases from V and 8 from J; bases not matched to a gene: 7. CDR1 is MNHEY, CDR2 SVGAGI, per germline. This CDR3 comprises 14 residues. The CDR3 is CASSYTGQGSGYTF. The CDR3 DNA reads TGTGCCAGCAGTTACACTGGACAGGGATCCGGCTACACCTTC.